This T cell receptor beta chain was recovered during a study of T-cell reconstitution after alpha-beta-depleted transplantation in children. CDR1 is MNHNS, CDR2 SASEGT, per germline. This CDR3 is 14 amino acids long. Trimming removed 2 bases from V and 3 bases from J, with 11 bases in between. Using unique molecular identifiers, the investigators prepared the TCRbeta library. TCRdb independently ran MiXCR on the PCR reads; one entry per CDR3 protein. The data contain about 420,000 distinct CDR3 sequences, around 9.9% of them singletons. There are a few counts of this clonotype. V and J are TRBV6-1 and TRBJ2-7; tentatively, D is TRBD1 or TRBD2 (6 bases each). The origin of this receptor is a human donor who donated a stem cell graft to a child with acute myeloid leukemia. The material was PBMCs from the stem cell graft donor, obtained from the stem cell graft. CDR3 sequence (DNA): TGTGCCAGCAGTGAAATAGGGGGGAGCTACGAGCAGTACGTC. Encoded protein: CASSEIGGSYEQYV.